What follows are 12 T cell receptor beta chains derived from one specimen sequenced in a study of tumor-infiltrating lymphocytes in primary liver carcinoma. The input was about 490 ng total RNA; TCR beta cDNA was made from it with a constant-region primer. Three nested multiplex PCR rounds, a slightly modified ARM-PCR method, built the TCR beta libraries. Rounds one and two of PCR, each of approximately 11 cycles, were primed with TRBV1-TRBV30 forward primers and a C-beta reverse primer. MiXCR was run by TCRdb on the multiplex PCR reads, yielding one entry per CDR3 protein. The table has about 78,000 distinct CDR3 sequences, about 70% seen once. From 20-30 mg of unsorted bulk tissue, DNA and RNA were co-extracted together. The sample comprised liver tumor tissue from sampling region 4. Subset defined: tumor region T4, right-lateral pole. The source is an older woman with primary liver carcinoma and hepatitis B virus infection.

As regards this clonotype: The junction departs from germline at one end; a sequencing error may be responsible. The gene calls are TRBV11-3 and TRBJ2-1; 9 bases are a match to TRBD2. This CDR3 has 15 amino acids. Germline-derived CDR1 and CDR2 are SGHNT and YENEEA. In DNA, the CDR3 is TGTGGCAGCAGCTTAGGATCTAGCGGGAAGCTTAAGCAGTTCTTC. This translates into CGSSLGSSGKLKQFF.

The table lists this clonotype with a count of one. One end of the junction varies from germline; a read error may be responsible. This chain uses TRBV11-2 with TRBJ2-7; 7 bases agree with TRBD1. The CDR3 consists of 15 residues. Germline V CDR1 and CDR2: SGHAT, FQNNGV. In nucleotides, the CDR3 is TGTGCAAGCAGCTTAGTACAGGGGTCCATCTACGAGCAGTGCTTC. Translating gives CASSLVQGSIYEQCF.

To note about this clonotype: This may be a read error, as it is one base from a much larger clone. The chain joins TRBV7-8 to TRBJ2-1, with D tentatively TRBD1 or TRBD2 (5 bases each). In germline, CDR1 is SGHVS, CDR2 FQNEAQ. The CDR3 extends over 15 amino acids. DNA of the CDR3: TGTACCAGCAGCATAATCGGGACGGCCTACAATGAGCAGTTCTTC. This sequence encodes CTSSIIGTAYNEQFF.

Points on this clonotype: The CDR3 end shows no conserved phenylalanine or tryptophan, and so a read error is likely. The rearrangement links TRBV6-1 to TRBJ2-6; D unresolved. Germline loops: CDR1 MNHNS, CDR2 SASEGT. The CDR3 loop spans 14 amino acids. CDR3 amino acids: CASSDSSGTNVLTI. The DNA for the CDR3 is TGTGCCAGCAGTGACAGCTCTGGGACCAACGTCCTGACTATC.

In regard to this clonotype: Since a much larger clone is just one base distant, this may be a read error. The chain has TRBV5-1 and TRBJ2-7; TRBD1 is a possible D gene (6 bases). Trimming removed 0 bases at V and 2 bases at J, with 12 bases between. The CDR3 totals 15 residues. Germline CDR1 and CDR2: SGHRS and YFSETQ. CDR3 nucleotide sequence: TGCGCCAGCAGCTTGGTGGTAGGGGACACCTACGAGCAGTACTTC. Translation gives CASSLVVGDTYEQYF.

The genes are TRBV28 and TRBJ2-7; 11 bases agree with TRBD1. Looked up from germline, CDR1 is MDHEN and CDR2 is SYDVKM. The trim removed 5 bases at V and 12 bases at J, leaving 15 bases unmatched. There are 15 residues in the CDR3. CDR3 protein: CASSLRTGGRYEGYF. The CDR3 bases are TGTGCCAGCAGTCTCCGGACAGGGGGCAGGTACGAGGGGTACTTC.

In this sample, this clonotype turned up a few times. One base away lies a much larger clone, so this may be a sequencing read error. This rearrangement joins TRBV12-3 or TRBV12-4 to TRBJ1-4, with D hard to call. The CDR3 covers 11 residues. DNA for the CDR3: TGTGTCAGCAGTGGTAATGAAAAACTGTTTTTT. This translates into CVSSGNEKLFF.

For this clonotype: The junction and the germline gene differ at one end; a read error may be behind it. The chain links TRBV29-1 to TRBJ2-3, with D perhaps TRBD2 (5 bases). The CDR3 is made up of 15 amino acids. The germline CDR1 and CDR2 sequences are SQVTM and ANQGSEA. CDR3 loop: CIVAPRAGSTDTRYF. As DNA, the CDR3 is TGCATCGTTGCGCCTAGAGCTGGGAGCACAGATACGCGGTATTTT.

Of note for this clonotype: It is likely a read error, because the conserved phenylalanine at the end of the CDR3 is missing. V and J are TRBV29-1 and TRBJ1-1; possibly TRBD1 for D (5 bases). CDR3 size: 12 residues. Germline CDR1 reads SQVTM; CDR2 reads ANQGSEA. This CDR3 is CSVYDGHTDAFI. The CDR3 DNA follows: TGCAGCGTTTATGACGGACACACTGACGCTTTCATT.

This chain uses TRBV4-1 with TRBJ1-2; 7 bases fit TRBD1. Germline lookup yields CDR1 MGHRA and CDR2 YSYEKL. Trimming at V came to 4 bases and at J to 10 bases, leaving 15 bases not matched to a gene. The CDR3 loop spans 15 amino acids. The CDR3 coding sequence is TGCGCCAGCAGCCTGACGCAGGGGGAGTTTAGTGACTACACCTTC. Translation gives CASSLTQGEFSDYTF.

With respect to this clonotype: This likely comes from a read error, as the CDR3 has no conserved phenylalanine or tryptophan at its end. This chain connects TRBV7-9 to TRBJ2-3; D gene unclear. Germline V gene lookup returns CDR1 SEHNR and CDR2 FQNEAQ (reference sequence). The CDR3 contains 13 residues. CDR3 loop: CASSPGSTDMQYS. CDR3 bases: TGTGCCAGCAGCCCGGGCAGCACAGATATGCAGTATTCT.

V is TRBV12-3 or TRBV12-4 and J is TRBJ2-1; possible D gene TRBD2, 6 bases. The germline V and J ends were trimmed by 7 bases and 7 bases, with 20 bases remaining between them. CDR3 length: 15 amino acids. The CDR3 loop is CASNFKGGTVNEQFF. As DNA, the CDR3 is TGTGCCAGCAATTTTAAGGGCGGGACCGTAAATGAGCAGTTCTTC.